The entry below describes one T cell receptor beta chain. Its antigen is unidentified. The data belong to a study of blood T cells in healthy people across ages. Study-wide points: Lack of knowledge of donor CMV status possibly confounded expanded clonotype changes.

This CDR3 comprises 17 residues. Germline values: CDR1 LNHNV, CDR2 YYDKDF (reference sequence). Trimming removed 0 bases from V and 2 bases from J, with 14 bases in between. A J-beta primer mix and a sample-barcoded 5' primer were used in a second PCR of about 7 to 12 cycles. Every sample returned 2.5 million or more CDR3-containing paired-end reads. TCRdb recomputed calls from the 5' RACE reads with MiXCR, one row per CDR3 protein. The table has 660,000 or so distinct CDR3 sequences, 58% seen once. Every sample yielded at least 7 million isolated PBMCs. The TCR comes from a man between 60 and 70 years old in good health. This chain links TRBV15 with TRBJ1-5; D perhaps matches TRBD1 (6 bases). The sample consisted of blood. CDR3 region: CATSRESAGVRNQPQHF. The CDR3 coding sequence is TGTGCCACCAGCAGAGAGTCGGCAGGGGTGCGCAATCAGCCCCAGCATTTT.